The following is a T cell receptor beta chain sequence with its context. Trimming left V 7 bases short and J 8 bases short, with 21 bases between. This CDR3 has 15 residues. Germline lookup yields CDR1 SGHTA and CDR2 FQGNSA. The repertoire was sequenced with immunoSEQ multiplex PCR; TCRdb's copy has only in-frame clones and lacks some. The sample lists under 45,000 clones, 80% to 95% occurring once. This sample is drawn from a study of T cell changes during pregnancy in multiple sclerosis. The rearrangement joins TRBV7-2 to TRBJ2-1; the D gene is possibly TRBD2 (5 bases). The clonotype was recovered from a female donor in good health, enrolled as a control in a pregnancy study. Sequenced here: CD4+ T cells from peripheral blood mononuclear cells, sampled in the third trimester of pregnancy. CDR3 bases: TGTGCCAGCATTGGATTCCGGACTGGGATCGATGAGCAGTTCTTC. Translation: CASIGFRTGIDEQFF.